This TCR beta chain was sequenced during a study of technical replicates of blood from a few donors. The protocol was immunoSEQ multiplex PCR, while the TCRdb copy is restricted to in-frame clones and leaves out a portion. The repertoire holds about 44,000 clones, over 95% seen once, with 0.37% in the top ten. The sequenced material came from T cells isolated from PBMCs. This TCR came from a human donor in good health.

The chain's CDR3 is CASSVGASGRSNYEQYF. In DNA, the CDR3 is TGTGCCAGCAGCGTAGGGGCTAGCGGGAGGTCTAACTACGAGCAGTACTTC. The chain carries TRBV9 and TRBJ2-7; 11 bases fit TRBD2. Trimming removed 0 bases from V and 3 bases from J; junction bases left unmatched: 8. This CDR3 comprises 17 residues. CDR1 is SGDLS and CDR2 is YYNGEE in the germline V gene. Using reference TRBV9 and TRBJ2-7 for the parts outside the CDR3, the full variable domain is DSGVTQTPKHLITATGQRVTLRCSPRSGDLSVYWYQQSLDQGLQFLIQYYNGEERAKGNILERFSAQQFPDLHSELNLSSLELGDSALYFCASSVGASGRSNYEQYFGPGTRLTVT.